A single sample gave rise to the 7 T cell receptor beta chains below, sequenced in a study of tumor-infiltrating lymphocytes in localized non-small cell lung cancer. Repertoires were generated with immunoSEQ multiplex PCR, while TCRdb's copy carries only in-frame clones and drops some. The sample has about 6,400 clones, approximately 71% seen once; the top ten hold 13% to 15%. Sequencing used lung tumor tissue. The source of these receptors is a human donor with non-small cell lung cancer.

In the case of this clone: Germline is not matched at one junction end, which may reflect a read error. The rearrangement links TRBV4-1 to TRBJ2-2; a weak D match, TRBD2 (5 bases). CDR3 size: 13 residues. Germline V gene lookup returns CDR1 MGHRA and CDR2 YSYEKL. DNA for the CDR3: TGCGCCAGCAGCCATGGAGCAACCGGGGAGCTGCTTTTT. The encoded protein is CASSHGATGELLF.

This clone was observed a handful of times. V is TRBV6-6 and J is TRBJ2-7; tentatively, D is TRBD1 or TRBD2 (5 bases each). Per the germline V gene, CDR1 is MNHNY and CDR2 is SVGAGI (reference sequence). Trimming cost V 6 bases and J 3 bases, with 18 bases left between them. The CDR3 length is 15 residues. The CDR3 DNA is TGTGCCAGCAGGTTCCCCGGGACGCAACACTACGAGCAGTACTTC. Encoded protein: CASRFPGTQHYEQYF.

The chain carries TRBV29-1 and TRBJ1-1, with D maybe TRBD1 (5 bases). In germline, CDR1 is SQVTM, CDR2 ANQGSEA. The CDR3 is made up of 12 amino acids. The ends were cut back, 4 bases at V and 1 base at J, with 7 bases in the middle. In DNA form, the CDR3 reads TGCAGCGTTGTAAGGGGGAACACTGAAGCTTTCTTT. Encoded protein: CSVVRGNTEAFF. The entire variable domain, with the rest obtained from reference TRBV29-1 and TRBJ1-1, is as follows: SAVISQKPSRDICQRGTSLTIQCQVDSQVTMMFWYRQQPGQSLTLIATANQGSEATYESGFVIDKFPISRPNLTFSTLTVSNMSPEDSSIYLCSVVRGNTEAFFGQGTRLTVV.

The rearrangement uses TRBV7-9 and TRBJ1-2; D gene unclear. The V end was cut by 4 bases, the J end by 8 bases, with 17 bases between. Germline CDR1 is SEHNR and CDR2 is FQNEAQ (reference sequence). This CDR3 contains 14 residues. Here the CDR3 reads CASSSGLSLGGYTF. The CDR3 bases are TGTGCCAGCAGCTCCGGACTCTCCCTGGGGGGCTACACCTTC.

By share of the sample, this clone is medium-sized (0.01 to 0.1%). The CDR3 here is CASSKRGGSQETQYF. CDR3 in DNA: TGTGCCAGCAGCAAGAGGGGCGGGAGCCAAGAGACCCAGTACTTC. The rearrangement uses TRBV9 and TRBJ2-5; 7 nucleotides agree with TRBD2. V lost 4 bases to trimming and J lost 1 base; unmatched junction nucleotides: 7. The length of the CDR3 is 15 residues. Germline V gives CDR1 SGDLS, CDR2 YYNGEE.

This chain uses TRBV19 with TRBJ1-3, with D possibly being TRBD1 (6 bases). From germline, CDR1 is LNHDA and CDR2 SQIVND (reference sequence). V was clipped by 7 bases and J by 4 bases, with 14 bases between them. This CDR3 is built from 14 residues. CDR3 sequence: CASTQGGYGNTIYF. The CDR3 DNA reads TGTGCCAGTACCCAAGGGGGGTACGGAAACACCATATATTTT. Looking up the rest from reference TRBV19 and TRBJ1-3 gives the full variable domain: DGGITQSPKYLFRKEGQNVTLSCEQNLNHDAMYWYRQDPGQGLRLIYYSQIVNDFQKGDIAEGYSVSREKKESFPLTVTSAQKNPTAFYLCASTQGGYGNTIYFGEGSWLTVV.

This chain links TRBV15 with TRBJ1-2; tentatively, D is TRBD1 (6 bases). CDR1 and CDR2 from the germline V gene are LNHNV and YYDKDF (reference sequence). There are 15 residues in the CDR3. V was trimmed by 0 bases and J by 8 bases, leaving 16 bases between them. The chain's CDR3 is CATSRDHRVGGGYTF. The CDR3 nucleotides are TGTGCCACCAGCAGAGATCACAGGGTCGGGGGCGGCTACACCTTC.